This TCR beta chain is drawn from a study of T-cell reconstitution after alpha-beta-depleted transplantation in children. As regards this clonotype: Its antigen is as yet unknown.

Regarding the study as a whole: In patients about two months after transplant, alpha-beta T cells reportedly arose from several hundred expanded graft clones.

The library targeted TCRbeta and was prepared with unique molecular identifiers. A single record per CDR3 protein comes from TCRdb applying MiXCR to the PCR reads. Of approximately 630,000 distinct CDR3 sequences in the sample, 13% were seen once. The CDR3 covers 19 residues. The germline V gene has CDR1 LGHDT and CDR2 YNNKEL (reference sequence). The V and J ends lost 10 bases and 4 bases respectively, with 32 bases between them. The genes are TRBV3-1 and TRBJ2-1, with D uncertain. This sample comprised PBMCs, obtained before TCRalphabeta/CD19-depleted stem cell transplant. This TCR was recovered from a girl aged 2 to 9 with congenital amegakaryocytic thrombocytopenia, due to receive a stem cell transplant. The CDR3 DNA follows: TGTGCCACCTCCCCCGGGTCCCCTCTCATCCGAGCTGGGTACAATGAGCAGTTCTTC. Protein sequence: CATSPGSPLIRAGYNEQFF.